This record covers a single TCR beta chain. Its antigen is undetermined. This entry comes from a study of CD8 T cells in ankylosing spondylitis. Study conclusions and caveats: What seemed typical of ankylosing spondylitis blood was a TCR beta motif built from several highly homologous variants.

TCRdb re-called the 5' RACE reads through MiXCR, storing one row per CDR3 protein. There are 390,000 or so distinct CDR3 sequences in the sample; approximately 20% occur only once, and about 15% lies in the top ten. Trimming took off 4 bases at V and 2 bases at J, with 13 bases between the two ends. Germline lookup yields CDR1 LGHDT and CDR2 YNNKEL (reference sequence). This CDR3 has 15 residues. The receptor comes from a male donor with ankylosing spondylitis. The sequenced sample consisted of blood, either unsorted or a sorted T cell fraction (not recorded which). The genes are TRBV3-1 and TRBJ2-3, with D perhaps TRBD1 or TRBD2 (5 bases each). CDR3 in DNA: TGTGCCAGCAGCCGCTCGGTGGGGACCACAGATACGCAGTATTTT. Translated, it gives CASSRSVGTTDTQYF.